This T cell receptor (beta chain) was captured in a study of CD8 T cells in ankylosing spondylitis. Germline loops: CDR1 SGDLS, CDR2 YYNGEE. This CDR3 is 14 amino acids long. Trimming shortened V by 0 bases and J by 2 bases, and 8 bases separated the two germline ends. This clonotype came up a few times. As yet, its antigen is unknown. It may be a read error: a sequence one base away is much more abundant. Study-level results: Within peripheral blood, clones linked to disease were CD8+ and relatively rare. There was a TCR beta motif, made of several highly homologous variants, that appeared characteristic of ankylosing spondylitis blood.

MiXCR, run by TCRdb on the 5' RACE reads, gives a single entry per CDR3 protein. The sample has more than 600,000 distinct CDR3 sequences, under 20% seen once. The rearrangement links TRBV9 to TRBJ1-1; tentatively, D is TRBD1 (6 bases). This clonotype was sampled from a male donor with ankylosing spondylitis. Source material: blood, either unsorted or a sorted T cell fraction (not recorded which). The DNA of the CDR3 is TGTGCCAGCAGCGTAGTACAGGGAAACACTGAAGCTTTCTTT. Protein product: CASSVVQGNTEAFF.